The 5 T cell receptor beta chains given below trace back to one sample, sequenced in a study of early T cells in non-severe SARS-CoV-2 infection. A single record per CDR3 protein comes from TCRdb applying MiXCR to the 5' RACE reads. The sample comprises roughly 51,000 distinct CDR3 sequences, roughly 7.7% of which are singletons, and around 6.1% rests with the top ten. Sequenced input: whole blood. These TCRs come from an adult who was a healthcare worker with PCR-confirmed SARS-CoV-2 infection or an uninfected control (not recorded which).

The CDR3 is CASSRTGRATTYGYTF. The CDR3 bases are TGTGCCAGCAGTCGGACAGGACGGGCCACAACCTATGGCTACACCTTC. The chain is built from TRBV6-5 and TRBJ1-2; 7 bases align to TRBD1. V lost 5 bases and J lost 4; bases outside the gene matches: 13. The CDR3 is 16 amino acids. The germline V gene has CDR1 MNHEY and CDR2 SVGAGI.

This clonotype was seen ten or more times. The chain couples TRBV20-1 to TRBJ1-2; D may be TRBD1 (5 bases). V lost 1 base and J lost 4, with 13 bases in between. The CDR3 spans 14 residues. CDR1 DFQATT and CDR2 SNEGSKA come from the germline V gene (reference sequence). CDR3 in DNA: TGCAGTGCTAGAGTATCGCCCAGGGCCTATGGCTACACCTTC. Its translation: CSARVSPRAYGYTF.

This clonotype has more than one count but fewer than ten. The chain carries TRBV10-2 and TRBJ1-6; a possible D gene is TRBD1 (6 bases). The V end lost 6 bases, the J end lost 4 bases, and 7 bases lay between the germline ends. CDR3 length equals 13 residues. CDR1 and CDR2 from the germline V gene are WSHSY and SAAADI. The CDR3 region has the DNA TGCGCCAGCAGCAGGGGTTATAATTCACCCCTCCACTTT. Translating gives CASSRGYNSPLHF.

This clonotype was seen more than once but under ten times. The CDR3 reads CSARPWTESSYEQYF. CDR3 DNA: TGCAGTGCTAGACCATGGACAGAGAGCTCCTACGAGCAGTACTTC. The chain employs TRBV20-1 and TRBJ2-7, with a weak D call TRBD1 (6 bases). The germline CDR1 and CDR2 sequences are DFQATT and SNEGSKA (reference sequence). The CDR3 runs 15 residues. With 2 bases removed from V and 0 bases from J, the gap between germline ends came to 14 bases.

In DNA form, the CDR3 reads TGTGCCAGCTCACCACTGGGACAGCGGGACGAGCAGTACTTC. It yields the protein CASSPLGQRDEQYF. The chain has TRBV18 and TRBJ2-7; D perhaps matches TRBD1 (7 bases). Trimming pared 1 base from V and 5 bases from J, leaving 12 bases between. The CDR3 runs to 14 residues. The germline V gene encodes CDR1 KGHSH and CDR2 LQKENI.